The clone carrying this T cell receptor (beta chain) was seen at least ten times. MiXCR, run by TCRdb on the 5' RACE reads, gives a single entry per CDR3 protein. The sample records a few hundred thousand distinct CDR3 sequences, roughly 6.2% being singletons. These data come from a study of T cells after yellow fever vaccination. Germline V gene lookup returns CDR1 SGHTA and CDR2 FQGNSA. This CDR3 comprises 14 residues. The J segment lost 7 bases and the V segment lost 0 bases, leaving 3 bases of the junction unmatched. The source is a man under 40 who received the YFV17D yellow fever vaccine. Material: PBMCs, obtained 5 days after the yellow fever booster vaccination. This rearrangement joins TRBV7-2 to TRBJ2-1; TRBD1 agrees at 7 bases. The CDR3 loop reads CASSLAGTVNEQFF. In DNA, the CDR3 is TGTGCCAGCAGCTTAGCTGGGACAGTTAATGAGCAGTTCTTC.